This TCR beta chain was retrieved from a study of technical replicates of blood from a few donors. This table comes from immunoSEQ multiplex PCR, and its TCRdb copy is limited to in-frame clones, with some not included. The sample holds 70,000 or so clones; approximately 88% are singletons and the top ten take 4% to 5%. This clonotype was sampled from a human donor in good health. Some clones in this sample may be carry-over from other donors' samples. The material sequenced was PBMCs.

The CDR3 nucleotides read TGTGCCAGCAGCGTAGAGGGGTTTATAGGTAATTCACCCCTCCACTTT. Protein: CASSVEGFIGNSPLHF. The chain links TRBV9 to TRBJ1-6, with D tentatively TRBD1 (5 bases). Germline loops: CDR1 SGDLS, CDR2 YYNGEE. The CDR3 runs to 16 residues. Deletions cut 0 bases from V and 6 bases from J, with 13 bases between. Full variable domain (rest looked up from reference TRBV9 and TRBJ1-6): DSGVTQTPKHLITATGQRVTLRCSPRSGDLSVYWYQQSLDQGLQFLIQYYNGEERAKGNILERFSAQQFPDLHSELNLSSLELGDSALYFCASSVEGFIGNSPLHFGNGTRLTVT.